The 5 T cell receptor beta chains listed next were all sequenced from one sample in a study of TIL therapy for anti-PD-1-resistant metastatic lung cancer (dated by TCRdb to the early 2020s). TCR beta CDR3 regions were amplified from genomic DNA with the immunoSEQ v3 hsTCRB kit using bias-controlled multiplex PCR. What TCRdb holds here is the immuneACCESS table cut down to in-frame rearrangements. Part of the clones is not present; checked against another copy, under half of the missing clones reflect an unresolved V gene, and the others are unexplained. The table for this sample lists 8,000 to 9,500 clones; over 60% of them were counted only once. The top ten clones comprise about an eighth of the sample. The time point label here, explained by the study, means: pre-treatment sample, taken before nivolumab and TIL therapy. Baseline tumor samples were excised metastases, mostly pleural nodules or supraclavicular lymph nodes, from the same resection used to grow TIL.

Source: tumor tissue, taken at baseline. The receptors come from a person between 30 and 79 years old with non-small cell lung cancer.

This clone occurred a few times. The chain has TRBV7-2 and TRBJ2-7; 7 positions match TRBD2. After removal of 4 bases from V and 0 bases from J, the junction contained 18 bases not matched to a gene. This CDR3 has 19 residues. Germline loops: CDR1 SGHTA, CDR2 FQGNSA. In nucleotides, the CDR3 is TGTGCCAGCAGCTCCATAGGGAGGGGAGGCAGGGCGACCTCCTACGAGCAGTACTTC. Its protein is CASSSIGRGGRATSYEQYF.

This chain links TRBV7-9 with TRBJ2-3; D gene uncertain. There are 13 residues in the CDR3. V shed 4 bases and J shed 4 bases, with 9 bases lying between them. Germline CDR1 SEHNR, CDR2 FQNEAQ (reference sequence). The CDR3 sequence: CASSSTWADTQYF. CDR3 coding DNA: TGTGCCAGCAGCTCGACCTGGGCAGATACGCAGTATTTT.

The CDR3 DNA sequence: TGCAGCGTTGAGAAGGTGGGCTATGGCTACACCTTC. Encoded protein: CSVEKVGYGYTF. The chain has TRBV29-1 and TRBJ1-2; the D is unclear. V was clipped by 3 bases and J by 4 bases, with 9 bases between them. Germline CDR1 and CDR2: SQVTM and ANQGSEA. The CDR3 loop spans 12 amino acids.

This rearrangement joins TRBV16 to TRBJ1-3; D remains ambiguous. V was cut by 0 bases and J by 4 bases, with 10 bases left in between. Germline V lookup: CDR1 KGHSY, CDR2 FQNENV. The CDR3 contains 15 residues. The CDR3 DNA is TGTGCCAGCAGCCAATCGTATACGTTCGGAAACACCATATATTTT. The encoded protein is CASSQSYTFGNTIYF.

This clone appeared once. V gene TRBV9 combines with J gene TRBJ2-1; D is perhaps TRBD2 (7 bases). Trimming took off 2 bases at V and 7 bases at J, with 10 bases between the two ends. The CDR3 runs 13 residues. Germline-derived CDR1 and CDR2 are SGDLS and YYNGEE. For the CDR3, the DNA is TGTGCCAGCAGCGTCGGGGGGCGGAATGAGCAGTTCTTC. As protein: CASSVGGRNEQFF.